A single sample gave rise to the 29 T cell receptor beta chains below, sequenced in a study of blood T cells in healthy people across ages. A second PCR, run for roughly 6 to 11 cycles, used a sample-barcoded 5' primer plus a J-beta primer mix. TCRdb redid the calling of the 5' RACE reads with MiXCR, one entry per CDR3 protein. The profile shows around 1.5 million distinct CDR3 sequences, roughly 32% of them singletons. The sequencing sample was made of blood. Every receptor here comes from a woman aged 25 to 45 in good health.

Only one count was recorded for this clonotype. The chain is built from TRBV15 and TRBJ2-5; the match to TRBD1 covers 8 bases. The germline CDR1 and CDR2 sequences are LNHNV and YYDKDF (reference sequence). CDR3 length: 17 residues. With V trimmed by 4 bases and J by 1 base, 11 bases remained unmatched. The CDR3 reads CATSTQRWTGPQETQYF. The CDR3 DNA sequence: TGTGCCACCAGCACCCAAAGATGGACAGGGCCCCAAGAGACCCAGTACTTC.

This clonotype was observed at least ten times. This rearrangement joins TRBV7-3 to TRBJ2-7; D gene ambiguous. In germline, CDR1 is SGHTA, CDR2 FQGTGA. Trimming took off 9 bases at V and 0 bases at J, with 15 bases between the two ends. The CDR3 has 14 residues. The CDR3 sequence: CARALAARSYEQYF. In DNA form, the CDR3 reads TGTGCCAGAGCCCTGGCGGCACGCTCCTACGAGCAGTACTTC.

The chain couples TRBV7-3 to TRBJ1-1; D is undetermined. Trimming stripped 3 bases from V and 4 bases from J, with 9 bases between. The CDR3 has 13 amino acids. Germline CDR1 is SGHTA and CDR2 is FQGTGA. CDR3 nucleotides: TGTGCCAGCAGCTTTGAAATTTCCACTGAAGCTTTCTTT. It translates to CASSFEISTEAFF.

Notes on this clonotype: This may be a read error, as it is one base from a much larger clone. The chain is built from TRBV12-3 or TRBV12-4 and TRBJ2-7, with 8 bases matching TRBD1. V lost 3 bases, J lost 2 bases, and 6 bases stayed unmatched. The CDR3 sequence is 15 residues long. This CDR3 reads CASSLGRGLPYEQYF. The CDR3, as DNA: TGTGCCAGCAGTTTGGGCAGGGGGCTCCCCTACGAGCAGTACTTC.

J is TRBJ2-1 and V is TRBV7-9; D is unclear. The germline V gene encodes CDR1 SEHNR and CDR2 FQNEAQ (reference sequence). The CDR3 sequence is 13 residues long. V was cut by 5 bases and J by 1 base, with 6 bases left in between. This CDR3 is CASSAQSYNEQFF. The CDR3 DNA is TGTGCCAGCAGCGCCCAATCCTACAATGAGCAGTTCTTC.

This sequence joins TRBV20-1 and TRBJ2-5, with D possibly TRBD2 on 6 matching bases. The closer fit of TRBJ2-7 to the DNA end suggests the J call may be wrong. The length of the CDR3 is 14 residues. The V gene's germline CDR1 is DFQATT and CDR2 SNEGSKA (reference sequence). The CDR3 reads CSANRRVGPYEQYF. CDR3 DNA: TGCAGTGCCAATAGGAGGGTGGGGCCCTACGAGCAGTACTTC.

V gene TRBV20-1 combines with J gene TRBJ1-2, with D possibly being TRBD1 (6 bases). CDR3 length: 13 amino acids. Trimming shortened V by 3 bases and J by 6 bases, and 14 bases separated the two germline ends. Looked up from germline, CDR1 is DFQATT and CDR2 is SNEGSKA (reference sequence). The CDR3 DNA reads TGCAGTGCTAGTATTTCGGGGGGCAATGGCTACACCTTC. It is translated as CSASISGGNGYTF.

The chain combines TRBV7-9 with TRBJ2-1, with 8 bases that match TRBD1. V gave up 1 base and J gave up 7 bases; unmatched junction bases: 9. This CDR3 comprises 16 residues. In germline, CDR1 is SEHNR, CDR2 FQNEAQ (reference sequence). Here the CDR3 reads CASSLDGTGTRNEQFF. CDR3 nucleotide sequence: TGTGCCAGCAGCTTAGATGGGACAGGAACCCGAAATGAGCAGTTCTTC.

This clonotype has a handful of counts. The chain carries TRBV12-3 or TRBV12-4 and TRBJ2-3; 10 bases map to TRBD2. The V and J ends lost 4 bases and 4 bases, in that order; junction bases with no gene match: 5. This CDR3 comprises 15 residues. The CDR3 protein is CASSWVAGGPDTQYF. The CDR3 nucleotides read TGTGCCAGCAGTTGGGTAGCGGGAGGTCCAGATACGCAGTATTTT.

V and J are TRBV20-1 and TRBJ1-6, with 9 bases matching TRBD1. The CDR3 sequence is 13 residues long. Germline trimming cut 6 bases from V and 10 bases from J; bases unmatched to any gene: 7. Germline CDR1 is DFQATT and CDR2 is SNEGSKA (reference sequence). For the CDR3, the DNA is TGCAGTGCCAGTCGGACAGGGGAATCACCCCTCCACTTT. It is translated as CSASRTGESPLHF.

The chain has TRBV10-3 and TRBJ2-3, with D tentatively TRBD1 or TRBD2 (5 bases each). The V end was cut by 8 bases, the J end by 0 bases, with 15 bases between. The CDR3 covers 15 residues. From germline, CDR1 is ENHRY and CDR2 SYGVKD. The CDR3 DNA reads TGTGCCATCCGCGACGAGGGGTTTAGCACAGATACGCAGTATTTT. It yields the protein CAIRDEGFSTDTQYF.

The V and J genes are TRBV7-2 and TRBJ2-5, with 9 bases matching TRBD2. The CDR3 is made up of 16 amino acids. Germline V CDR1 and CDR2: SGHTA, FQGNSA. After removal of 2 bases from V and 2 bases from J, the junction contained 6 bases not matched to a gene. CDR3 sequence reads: CASSLWGLANQETQYF. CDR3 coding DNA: TGTGCCAGCAGCTTATGGGGACTAGCAAATCAAGAGACCCAGTACTTC.

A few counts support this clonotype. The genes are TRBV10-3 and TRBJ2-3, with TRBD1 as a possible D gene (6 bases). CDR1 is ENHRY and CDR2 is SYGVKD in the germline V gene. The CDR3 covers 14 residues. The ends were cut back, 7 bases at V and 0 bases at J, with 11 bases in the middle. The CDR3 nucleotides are TGTGCCATCAAGGGACAAATAAGCACAGATACGCAGTATTTT. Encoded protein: CAIKGQISTDTQYF.

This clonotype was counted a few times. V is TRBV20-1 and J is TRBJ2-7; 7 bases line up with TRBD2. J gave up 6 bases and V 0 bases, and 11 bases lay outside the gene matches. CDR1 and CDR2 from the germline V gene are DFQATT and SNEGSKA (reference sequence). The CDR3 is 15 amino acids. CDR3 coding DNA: TGCAGTGCTAGAGATCCCTCCGCAGGGAGGGTCGAGCAGTACTTC. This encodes CSARDPSAGRVEQYF.

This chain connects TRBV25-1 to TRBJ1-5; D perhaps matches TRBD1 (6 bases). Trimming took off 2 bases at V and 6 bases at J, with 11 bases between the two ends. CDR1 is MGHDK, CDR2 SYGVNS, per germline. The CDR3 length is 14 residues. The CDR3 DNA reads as TGTGCCAGCAGTGAACAGGGGAGGGTTCAGCCCCAGCATTTT. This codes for CASSEQGRVQPQHF.

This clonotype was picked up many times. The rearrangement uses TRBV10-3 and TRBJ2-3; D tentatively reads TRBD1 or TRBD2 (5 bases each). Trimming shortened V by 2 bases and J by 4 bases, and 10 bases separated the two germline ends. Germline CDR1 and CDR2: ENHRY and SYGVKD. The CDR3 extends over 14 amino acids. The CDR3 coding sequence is TGTGCCATCAGTGAGGAGGGGCACGCAGATACGCAGTATTTT. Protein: CAISEEGHADTQYF.

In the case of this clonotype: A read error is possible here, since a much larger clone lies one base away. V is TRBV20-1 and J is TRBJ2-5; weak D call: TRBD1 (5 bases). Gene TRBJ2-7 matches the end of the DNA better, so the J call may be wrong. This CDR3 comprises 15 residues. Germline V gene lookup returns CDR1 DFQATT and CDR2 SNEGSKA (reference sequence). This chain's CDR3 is CSARPTVTATYEQYF. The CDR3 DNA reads TGCAGTGCTAGACCGACCGTGACAGCGACCTACGAGCAGTACTTC.

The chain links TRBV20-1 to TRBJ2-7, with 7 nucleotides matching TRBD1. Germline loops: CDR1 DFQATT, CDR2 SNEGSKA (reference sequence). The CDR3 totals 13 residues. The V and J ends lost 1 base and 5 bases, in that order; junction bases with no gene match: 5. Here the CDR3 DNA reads TGCAGTGCTAGAGGCTCGACAGGGAACGAGCAGTACTTC. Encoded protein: CSARGSTGNEQYF.

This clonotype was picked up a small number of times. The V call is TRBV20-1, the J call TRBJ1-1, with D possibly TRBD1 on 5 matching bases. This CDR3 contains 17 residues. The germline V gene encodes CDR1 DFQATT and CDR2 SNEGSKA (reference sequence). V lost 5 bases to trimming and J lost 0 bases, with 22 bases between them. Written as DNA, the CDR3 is TGCAGTGCTTACAGACAGAGCGTTCGTCAGATGAACACTGAAGCTTTCTTT. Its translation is CSAYRQSVRQMNTEAFF.

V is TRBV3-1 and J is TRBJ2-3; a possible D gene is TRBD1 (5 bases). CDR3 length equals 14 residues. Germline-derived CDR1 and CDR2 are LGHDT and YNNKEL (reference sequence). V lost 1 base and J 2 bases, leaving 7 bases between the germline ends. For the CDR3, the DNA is TGTGCCAGCAGCCAAGGGACACCCACAGATACGCAGTATTTT. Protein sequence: CASSQGTPTDTQYF.

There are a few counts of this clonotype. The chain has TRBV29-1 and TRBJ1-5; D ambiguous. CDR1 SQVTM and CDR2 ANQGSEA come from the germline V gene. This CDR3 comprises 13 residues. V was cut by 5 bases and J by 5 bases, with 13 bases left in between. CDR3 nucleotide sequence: TGCAGCGTTCTTATGGACCCGTATCAGCCCCAGCATTTT. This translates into CSVLMDPYQPQHF. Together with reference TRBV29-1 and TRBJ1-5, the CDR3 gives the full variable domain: SAVISQKPSRDICQRGTSLTIQCQVDSQVTMMFWYRQQPGQSLTLIATANQGSEATYESGFVIDKFPISRPNLTFSTLTVSNMSPEDSSIYLCSVLMDPYQPQHFGDGTRLSIL.

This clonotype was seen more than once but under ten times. In nucleotides, the CDR3 is TGTGCCAGCAGTGACGGGCACTCCTACGAGCAGTACTTC. Amino acids: CASSDGHSYEQYF. J is TRBJ2-4 and V is TRBV6-1; D unclear. The J call is doubtful: the DNA matches TRBJ2-7 better. CDR3 length equals 13 residues. Germline V lookup: CDR1 MNHNS, CDR2 SASEGT.

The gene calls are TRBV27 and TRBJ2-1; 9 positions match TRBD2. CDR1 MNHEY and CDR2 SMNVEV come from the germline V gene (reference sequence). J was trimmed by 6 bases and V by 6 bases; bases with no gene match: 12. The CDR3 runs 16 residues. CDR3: CASSPLGREGFNEQFF. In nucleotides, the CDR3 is TGTGCCAGCAGCCCTCTTGGGCGGGAGGGTTTCAATGAGCAGTTCTTC.

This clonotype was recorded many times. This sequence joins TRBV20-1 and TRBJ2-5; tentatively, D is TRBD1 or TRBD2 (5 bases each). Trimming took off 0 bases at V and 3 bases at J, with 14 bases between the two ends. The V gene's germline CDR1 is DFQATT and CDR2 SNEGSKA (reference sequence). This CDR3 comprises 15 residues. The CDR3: CSARDLTRGKETQYF. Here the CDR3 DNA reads TGCAGTGCTAGAGATCTAACTAGGGGTAAAGAGACCCAGTACTTC.

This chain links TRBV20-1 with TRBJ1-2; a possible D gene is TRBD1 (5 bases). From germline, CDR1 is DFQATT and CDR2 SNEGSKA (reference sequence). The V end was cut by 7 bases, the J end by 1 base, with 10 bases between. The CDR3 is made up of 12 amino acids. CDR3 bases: TGCAGTGAAAGCGGGGGTAACTATGGCTACACCTTC. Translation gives CSESGGNYGYTF.

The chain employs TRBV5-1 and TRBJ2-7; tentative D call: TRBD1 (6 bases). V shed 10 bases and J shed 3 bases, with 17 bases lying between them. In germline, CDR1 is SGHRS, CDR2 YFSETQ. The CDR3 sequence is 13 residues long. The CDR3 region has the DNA TGCGCCGGCTCGAGGGGGAGCAGCTACGAGCAGTACTTC. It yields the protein CAGSRGSSYEQYF.

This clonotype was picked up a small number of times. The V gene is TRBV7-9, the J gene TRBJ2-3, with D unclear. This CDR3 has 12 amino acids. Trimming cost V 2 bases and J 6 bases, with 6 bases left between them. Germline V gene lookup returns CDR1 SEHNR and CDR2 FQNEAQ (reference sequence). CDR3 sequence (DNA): TGTGCCAGCAGCTTATTTGTTGATACGCAGTATTTT. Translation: CASSLFVDTQYF.

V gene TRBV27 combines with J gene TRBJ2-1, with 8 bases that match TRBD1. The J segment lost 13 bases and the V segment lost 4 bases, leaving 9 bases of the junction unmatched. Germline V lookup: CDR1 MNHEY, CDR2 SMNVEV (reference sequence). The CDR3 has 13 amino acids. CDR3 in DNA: TGTGCCAGCAGTTACTGGGACAGGCGGAACCAGTTCTTC. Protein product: CASSYWDRRNQFF.

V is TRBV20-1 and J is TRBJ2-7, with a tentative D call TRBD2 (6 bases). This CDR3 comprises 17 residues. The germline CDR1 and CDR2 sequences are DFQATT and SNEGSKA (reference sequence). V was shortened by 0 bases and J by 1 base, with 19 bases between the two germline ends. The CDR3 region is CSARDPGRLSGSYEQYF. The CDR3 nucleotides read TGCAGTGCTAGAGACCCAGGTCGTCTGAGCGGGTCCTACGAGCAGTACTTC.